This T cell receptor beta chain appears in the sequencing data of a study of blood T cell repertoires in COVID-19. Whole-study context: The study drew acute and convalescent COVID-19 samples from the United States, Italy and Spain.

Germline values: CDR1 LNHNV, CDR2 YYDKDF (reference sequence). With 5 bases clipped from V and 7 bases from J, the junction kept 13 bases outside the gene matches. The CDR3 is 16 amino acids. In this sample, this clone turned up once. As processed by the authors: Amplified reference gene primers provided the basis for estimating nucleated cell counts. TCRdb's copy holds only in-frame clones and misses some; the assay was immunoSEQ multiplex PCR. V, J and clone size were drawn from that table, and D and trimming were deduced from the DNA. This table holds some 380,000 clones, roughly 80% found once. The V gene is TRBV15, the J gene TRBJ1-5, with 8 bases aligning to TRBD1. The receptor's source is a human donor with acute or convalescent COVID-19. The donor label of this sample is uncertain. Sequenced input: peripheral blood. The CDR3 DNA follows: TGTGCCACCAGCTCCAGGACAGGGTCGGGGAAGCAGCCCCAGCATTTT. Its protein product is CATSSRTGSGKQPQHF.